This TCR beta chain was identified in a study of T cells after yellow fever vaccination. Broader study findings: Researchers report a weaker secondary response that nonetheless peaked faster, day 5 versus 15.

TCRdb used MiXCR to reprocess the 5' RACE reads, holding one entry per CDR3 protein. The sample gives roughly 330,000 distinct CDR3 sequences, 3% to 4.5% of which show up once; approximately 24% is in the top ten. This CDR3 comprises 12 residues. Germline CDR1 and CDR2: DFQATT and SNEGSKA (reference sequence). Germline trimming cut 3 bases from V and 10 bases from J; bases unmatched to any gene: 4. The table lists this clonotype with a few counts. Its specificity is unknown. The J gene is TRBJ1-4, the V gene TRBV20-1; 8 bases agree with TRBD1. This clonotype originated in a man aged 18 to 29 who received the YFV17D yellow fever vaccine. Sequencing used PBMCs, obtained 5 days after the yellow fever booster vaccination. CDR3 sequence reads: CSASGQGGKLFF. CDR3 DNA: TGCAGTGCTAGTGGACAGGGTGGAAAACTGTTTTTT.